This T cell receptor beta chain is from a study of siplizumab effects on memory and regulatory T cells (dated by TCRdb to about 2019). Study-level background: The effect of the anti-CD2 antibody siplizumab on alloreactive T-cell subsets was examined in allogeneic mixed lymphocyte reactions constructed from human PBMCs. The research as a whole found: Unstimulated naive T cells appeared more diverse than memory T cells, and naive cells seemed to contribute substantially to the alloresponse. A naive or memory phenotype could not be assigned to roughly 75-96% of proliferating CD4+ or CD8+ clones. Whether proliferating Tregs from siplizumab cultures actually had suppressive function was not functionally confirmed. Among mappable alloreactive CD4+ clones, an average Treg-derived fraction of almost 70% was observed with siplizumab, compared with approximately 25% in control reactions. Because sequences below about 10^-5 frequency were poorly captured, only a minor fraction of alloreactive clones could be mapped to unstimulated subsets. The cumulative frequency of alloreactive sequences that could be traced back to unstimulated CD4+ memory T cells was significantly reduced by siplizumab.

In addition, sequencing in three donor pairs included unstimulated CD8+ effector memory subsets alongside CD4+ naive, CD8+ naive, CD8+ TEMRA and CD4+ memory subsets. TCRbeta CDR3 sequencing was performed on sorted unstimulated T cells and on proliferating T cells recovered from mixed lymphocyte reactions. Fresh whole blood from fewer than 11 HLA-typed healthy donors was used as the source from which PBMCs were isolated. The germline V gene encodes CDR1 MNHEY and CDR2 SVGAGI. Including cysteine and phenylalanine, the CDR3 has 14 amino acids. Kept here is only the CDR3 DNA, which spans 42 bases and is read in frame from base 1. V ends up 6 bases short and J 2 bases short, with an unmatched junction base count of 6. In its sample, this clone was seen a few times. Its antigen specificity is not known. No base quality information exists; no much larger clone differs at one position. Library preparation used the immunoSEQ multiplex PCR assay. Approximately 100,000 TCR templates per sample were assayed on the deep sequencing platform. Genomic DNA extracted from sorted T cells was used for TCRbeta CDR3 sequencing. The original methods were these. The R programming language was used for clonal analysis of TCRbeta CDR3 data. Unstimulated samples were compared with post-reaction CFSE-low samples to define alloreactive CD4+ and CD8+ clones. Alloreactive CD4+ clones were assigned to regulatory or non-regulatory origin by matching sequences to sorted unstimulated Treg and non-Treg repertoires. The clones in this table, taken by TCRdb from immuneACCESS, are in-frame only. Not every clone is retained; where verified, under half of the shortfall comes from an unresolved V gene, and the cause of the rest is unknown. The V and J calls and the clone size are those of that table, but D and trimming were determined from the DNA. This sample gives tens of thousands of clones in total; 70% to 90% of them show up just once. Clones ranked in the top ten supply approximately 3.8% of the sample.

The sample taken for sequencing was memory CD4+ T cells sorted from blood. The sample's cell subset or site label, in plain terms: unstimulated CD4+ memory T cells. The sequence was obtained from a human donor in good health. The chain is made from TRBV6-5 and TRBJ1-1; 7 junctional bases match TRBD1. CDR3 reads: CASRETGINTEAFF. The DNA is TGTGCCAGCAGAGAGACAGGGATCAACACTGAAGCTTTCTTT.